This is a list of T cell receptor beta chains from one sample in a study of control samples from healthy donors and cancer patients. Generated by immunoSEQ multiplex PCR, the TCRdb table keeps only in-frame clones and is missing some. Of 150,000 to 200,000 clones listed, 85% to 90% are singletons. Sequences were obtained from blood. The source is a man aged 18-30 years in good health. Each CDR3 is given with its conserved first and last residue. A D gene is named only where the DNA matches it firmly. Clone size is not always given. Where it is, it says once, few, many or a class for expanded clones.

v_gene	d_gene	abundance	j_gene	CDR3aa	CDR3nt
TRBV2	-	-	TRBJ2-2	CASSDNTGELFF	TGTGCCAGCAGTGATAACACCGGGGAGCTGTTTTTT
TRBV3-1/TRBV3-2	TRBD1	-	TRBJ1-6	CASSQIPDRVNSPLHF	TGTGCCAGCAGCCAAATTCCGGACAGGGTAAATTCACCCCTCCACTTT
TRBV6-4	TRBD2	once	TRBJ2-3	CASSALAGADTQYF	TGTGCCAGCAGTGCACTAGCGGGGGCAGATACGCAGTATTTT
TRBV7-6	TRBD2	-	TRBJ2-2	CASSLLSRPTGGLFF	TGTGCCAGCAGCTTACTATCCCGGCCAACGGGGGGGCTGTTTTTT
TRBV18	-	once	TRBJ1-5	CASSRESVNQPQHF	TGTGCCAGCTCGCGGGAGTCTGTAAATCAGCCCCAGCATTTT
TRBV5-8	-	-	TRBJ1-5	CASSLPPYGFSNQPQHF	TGTGCCAGCAGCTTGCCGCCTTATGGGTTCAGCAATCAGCCCCAGCATTTT
TRBV6-1	TRBD1	-	TRBJ2-5	CASSEQTGGQETQYF	TGTGCCAGCAGTGAACAGACAGGGGGGCAGGAGACCCAGTACTTC
TRBV6-5	TRBD1	-	TRBJ1-2	CASSTNRGRAYGYTF	TGTGCCAGCAGTACTAACAGGGGGAGGGCCTATGGCTACACCTTC
TRBV6-2/TRBV6-3	TRBD2	-	TRBJ2-7	CASSYAGGAYEQYF	TGTGCCAGCAGTTACGCGGGGGGAGCCTACGAGCAGTACTTC
TRBV11-2	TRBD1	-	TRBJ2-7	CASSLAGTAGYEQYF	TGTGCCAGCAGCTTAGCGGGGACAGCTGGCTACGAGCAGTACTTC
TRBV28	-	once	TRBJ1-4	CASRGANEKLFF	TGTGCCAGCAGGGGCGCTAATGAAAAACTGTTTTTT
TRBV6-6	-	-	TRBJ2-1	CASSPPGTESYNEQFF	TGTGCCAGCAGTCCCCCCGGGACGGAGTCCTACAATGAGCAGTTCTTC
TRBV5-4	-	-	TRBJ2-7	CASSLARDYEQYF	TGTGCCAGCAGCTTGGCCAGGGACTACGAGCAGTACTTC
TRBV7-2	TRBD2	-	TRBJ2-1	CASSPEPGGGNNEQFF	TGTGCCAGCAGCCCCGAGCCGGGGGGGGGCAACAATGAGCAGTTCTTC
TRBV29-1	TRBD1	-	TRBJ2-5	CSVDVTGTGETQYF	TGCAGCGTTGATGTTACCGGGACAGGAGAGACCCAGTACTTC
TRBV5-1	-	-	TRBJ2-3	CASSSGLLVTDTQYF	TGCGCCAGCAGCTCAGGACTACTTGTCACAGATACGCAGTATTTT